This T cell receptor beta chain was found in a study of blood T cells in healthy people across ages. The CDR3 covers 15 residues. CDR1 is SGHTA, CDR2 FQGNSA, per germline. A word on this clonotype: One base away lies a much larger clone, so this may be a sequencing read error.

Using a J-beta primer mix together with a sample-barcoded 5' primer, a second PCR was run for roughly 6 to 12 cycles. From the 5' RACE reads, TCRdb called clonotypes with MiXCR, one entry per CDR3 protein. The profile shows 800,000 to 950,000 distinct CDR3 sequences, just under 30% of them singletons. This same sample was also taken into another study, of T cells of mothers and their children.

The chain recombines TRBV7-2 with TRBJ2-1, with no clear D. Material for sequencing was blood. The sequence was obtained from a woman aged 40-49 years in good health. In DNA, the CDR3 is TGTTCCAGCAGCTCCCCGGATAAGTCGATGTATGAGCAGTTCTTC. Protein sequence: CSSSSPDKSMYEQFF.